This T cell receptor beta chain was captured by sequencing in a study of cytomegalovirus exposure and HLA in healthy donors. PCR amplification relied on 60 Vbeta primers (plus 13 Jbeta primers). Generated by immunoSEQ multiplex PCR, the TCRdb table keeps only in-frame clones and is missing some. Here the sample spans 85,000 to 90,000 clones, about three quarters being singletons. The CDR3 totals 16 residues. V dropped 3 bases and J dropped 2; count of bases not matched to a gene: 6. CDR1 MGHRA and CDR2 YSYEKL come from the germline V gene. Sequencing was done on a sample of PBMCs. The receptor was isolated from a man aged 25-45 years in good health and CMV-seropositive. The V gene is TRBV4-1, the J gene TRBJ2-1; the match to TRBD2 covers 8 bases. The CDR3 protein is CASSHPAGEPYNEQFF. The CDR3 nucleotides read TGCGCCAGCAGCCATCCAGCGGGGGAGCCCTACAATGAGCAGTTCTTC.